This TCR beta chain stems from a study of cytomegalovirus exposure and HLA in healthy donors. Study findings and constraints: Later analysis associated a missense DCLRE1C variant with TCR beta V- and J-gene trimming.

Primers: 60 Vbeta forward and 13 Jbeta reverse. In the original analysis: In a later analysis, around 12 million of tens of millions of unique beta chains occurred in at least two donors. Method: immunoSEQ multiplex PCR; TCRdb's copy keeps in-frame clones and lacks some. V and J calls and clone size are as listed in that table; D and trimming were resolved from the DNA. This table lists some 150,000 clones. Concerning this clone itself: The antigen remains unidentified.

Germline V gene data show CDR1 as SQVTM and CDR2 as ANQGSEA. This CDR3 has 14 amino acids. V was pared by 2 bases and J by 4 bases, with 14 bases between. The TCR comes from a man aged 35-49 years in good health and CMV-seronegative. Sequenced sample: PBMCs. This sequence joins TRBV29-1 and TRBJ1-2; D call uncertain. CDR3 sequence reads: CSVEPPAVPYGYTF. Here the CDR3 DNA reads TGCAGCGTTGAACCCCCTGCAGTTCCCTATGGCTACACCTTC.